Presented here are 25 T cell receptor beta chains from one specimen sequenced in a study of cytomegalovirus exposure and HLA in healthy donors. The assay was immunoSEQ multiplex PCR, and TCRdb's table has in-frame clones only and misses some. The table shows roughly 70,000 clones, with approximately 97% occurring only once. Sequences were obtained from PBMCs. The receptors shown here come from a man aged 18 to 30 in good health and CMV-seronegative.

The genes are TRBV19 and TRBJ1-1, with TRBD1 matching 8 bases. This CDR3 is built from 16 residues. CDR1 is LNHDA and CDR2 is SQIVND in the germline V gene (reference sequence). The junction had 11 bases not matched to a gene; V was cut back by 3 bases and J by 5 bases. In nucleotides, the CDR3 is TGTGCCAGTAGTATCGGTCAGGGGGCGATCGGAACTGAAGCTTTCTTT. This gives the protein CASSIGQGAIGTEAFF.

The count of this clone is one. The CDR3 coding sequence is TGTGCCAGCAGTGGACAGTTTTCGGCCGGGGAGCTGTTTTTT. The encoded protein is CASSGQFSAGELFF. The chain employs TRBV2 and TRBJ2-2, with D perhaps matching TRBD1 (5 bases). Trimming shortened V by 4 bases and J by 6 bases, and 12 bases separated the two germline ends. In germline, CDR1 is SNHLY, CDR2 FYNNEI. This CDR3 is built from 14 residues.

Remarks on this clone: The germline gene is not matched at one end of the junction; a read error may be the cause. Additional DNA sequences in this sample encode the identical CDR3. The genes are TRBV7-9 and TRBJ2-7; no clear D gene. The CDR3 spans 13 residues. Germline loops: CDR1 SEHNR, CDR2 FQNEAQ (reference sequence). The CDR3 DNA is TGTGCCAGCAGCTCCAGGATCTCCTACGAGCAGTACTTT. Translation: CASSSRISYEQYF.

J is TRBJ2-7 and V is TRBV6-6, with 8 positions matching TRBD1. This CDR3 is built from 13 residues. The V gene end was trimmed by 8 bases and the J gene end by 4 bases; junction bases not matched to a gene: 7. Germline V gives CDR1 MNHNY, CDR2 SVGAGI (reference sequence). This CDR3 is CASGGQGAYEQYF. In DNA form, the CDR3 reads TGTGCCAGCGGGGGGCAGGGGGCTTACGAGCAGTACTTC.

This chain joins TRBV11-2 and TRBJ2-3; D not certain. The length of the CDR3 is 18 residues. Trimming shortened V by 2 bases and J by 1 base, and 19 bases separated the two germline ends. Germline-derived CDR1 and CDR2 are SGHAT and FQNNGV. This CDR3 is CASSLTDPGLLGTDTQYF. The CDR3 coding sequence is TGTGCCAGCAGCTTAACAGATCCTGGTCTCTTAGGCACAGATACGCAGTATTTT.

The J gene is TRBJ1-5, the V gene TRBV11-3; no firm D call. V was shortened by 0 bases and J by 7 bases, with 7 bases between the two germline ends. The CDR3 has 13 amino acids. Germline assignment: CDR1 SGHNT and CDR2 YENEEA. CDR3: CASSLEEGQPQHF. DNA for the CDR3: TGTGCCAGCAGCTTAGAGGAGGGCCAGCCCCAGCATTTT.

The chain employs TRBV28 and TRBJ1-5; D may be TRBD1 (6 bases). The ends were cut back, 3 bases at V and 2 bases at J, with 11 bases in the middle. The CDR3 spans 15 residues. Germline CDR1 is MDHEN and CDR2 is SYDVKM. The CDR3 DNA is TGTGCCAGCAGTTTCAGATCAGGGGGCAATCAGCCCCAGCATTTT. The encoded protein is CASSFRSGGNQPQHF.

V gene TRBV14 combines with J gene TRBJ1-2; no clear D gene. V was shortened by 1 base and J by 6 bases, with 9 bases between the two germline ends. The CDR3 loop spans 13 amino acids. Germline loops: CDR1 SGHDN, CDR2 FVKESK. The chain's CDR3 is CASSQGSGNGYTF. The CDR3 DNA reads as TGTGCCAGCAGCCAAGGATCGGGGAATGGCTACACCTTC.

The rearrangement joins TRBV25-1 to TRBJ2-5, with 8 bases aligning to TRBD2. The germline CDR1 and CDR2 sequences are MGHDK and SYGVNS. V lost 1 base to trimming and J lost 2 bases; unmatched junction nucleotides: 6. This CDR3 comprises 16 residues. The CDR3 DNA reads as TGTGCCAGCAGTGAATGGCCGGGGGGGGGACAAGAGACCCAGTACTTC. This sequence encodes CASSEWPGGGQETQYF. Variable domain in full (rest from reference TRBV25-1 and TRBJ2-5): EADIYQTPRYLVIGTGKKITLECSQTMGHDKMYWYQQDPGMELHLIHYSYGVNSTEKGDLSSESTVSRIRTEHFPLTLESARPSHTSQYLCASSEWPGGGQETQYFGPGTRLLVL.

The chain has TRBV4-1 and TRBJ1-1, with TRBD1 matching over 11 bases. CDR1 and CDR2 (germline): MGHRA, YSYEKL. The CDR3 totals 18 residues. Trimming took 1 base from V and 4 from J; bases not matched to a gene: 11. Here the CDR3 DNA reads TGCGCCAGCAGCCAAGTTTACCCCAGGGACAGGGGGTTCACTGAAGCTTTCTTT. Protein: CASSQVYPRDRGFTEAFF.

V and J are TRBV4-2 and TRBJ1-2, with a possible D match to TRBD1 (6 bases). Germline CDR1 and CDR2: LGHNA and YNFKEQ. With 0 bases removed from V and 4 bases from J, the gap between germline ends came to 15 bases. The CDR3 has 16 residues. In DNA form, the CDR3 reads TGTGCCAGCAGCCAAGAGGGCGGGGGCATGTTCTATGGCTACACCTTC. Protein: CASSQEGGGMFYGYTF.

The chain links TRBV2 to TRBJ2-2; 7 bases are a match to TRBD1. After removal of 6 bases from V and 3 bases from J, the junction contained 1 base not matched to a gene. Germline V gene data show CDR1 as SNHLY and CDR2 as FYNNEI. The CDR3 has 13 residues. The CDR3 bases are TGTGCCAGCAGCGGACAGGACACCGGGGAGCTGTTTTTT. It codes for CASSGQDTGELFF.

CDR3 sequence: CASSPAGSYRGGYTF. CDR3 DNA: TGTGCCAGTAGCCCCGCTGGCAGCTACCGGGGAGGCTACACCTTC. The chain combines TRBV19 with TRBJ1-2, with unresolved D. The CDR3 extends over 15 amino acids. The germline gives CDR1 LNHDA, CDR2 SQIVND (reference sequence). V was trimmed by 6 bases and J by 8 bases, leaving 22 bases between them.

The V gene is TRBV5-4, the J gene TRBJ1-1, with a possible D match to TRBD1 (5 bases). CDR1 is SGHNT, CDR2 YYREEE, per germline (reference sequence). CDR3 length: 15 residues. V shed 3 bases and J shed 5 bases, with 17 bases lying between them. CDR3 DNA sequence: TGTGCCAGCAGCTCGCTCGGGGGACCGACGACTGAAGCTTTCTTT. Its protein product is CASSSLGGPTTEAFF.

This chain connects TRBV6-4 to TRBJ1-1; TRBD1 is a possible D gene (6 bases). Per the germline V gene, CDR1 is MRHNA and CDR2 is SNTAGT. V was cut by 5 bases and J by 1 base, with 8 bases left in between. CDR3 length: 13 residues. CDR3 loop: CASSSTGNTEAFF. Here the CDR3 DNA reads TGTGCCAGCAGTTCGACAGGGAACACTGAAGCTTTCTTT.

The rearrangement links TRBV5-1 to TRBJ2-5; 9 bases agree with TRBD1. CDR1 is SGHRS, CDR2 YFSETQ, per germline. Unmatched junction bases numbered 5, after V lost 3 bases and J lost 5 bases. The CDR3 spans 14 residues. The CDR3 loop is CASSSHRGLETQYF. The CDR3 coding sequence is TGCGCCAGCAGCTCGCACAGGGGGCTGGAGACCCAGTACTTC.

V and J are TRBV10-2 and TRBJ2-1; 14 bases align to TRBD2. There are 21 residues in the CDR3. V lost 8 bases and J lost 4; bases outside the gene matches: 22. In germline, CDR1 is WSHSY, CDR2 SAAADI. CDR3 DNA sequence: TGCGCCAGCGACGCCGATTTTACCGGGACTAGCGGGAGTTTAGGGTACAATGAGCAGTTCTTC. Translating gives CASDADFTGTSGSLGYNEQFF.

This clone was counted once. The DNA of the CDR3 is TGTGCCAGCAGTTACGGGCCTGAGCAGTTCTTC. Translating gives CASSYGPEQFF. This chain joins TRBV6-5 and TRBJ2-1; no definite D call. Germline V gene lookup returns CDR1 MNHEY and CDR2 SVGAGI. This CDR3 comprises 11 residues. V lost 2 bases, J lost 9 bases, and 5 bases lay in between.

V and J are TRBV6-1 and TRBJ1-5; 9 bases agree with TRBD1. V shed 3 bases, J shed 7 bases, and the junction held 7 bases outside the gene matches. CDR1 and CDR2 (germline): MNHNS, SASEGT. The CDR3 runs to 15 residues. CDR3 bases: TGTGCCAGCAGTGAGGGAACAGGGGGCTGGCAGCCCCAGCATTTT. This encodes CASSEGTGGWQPQHF.

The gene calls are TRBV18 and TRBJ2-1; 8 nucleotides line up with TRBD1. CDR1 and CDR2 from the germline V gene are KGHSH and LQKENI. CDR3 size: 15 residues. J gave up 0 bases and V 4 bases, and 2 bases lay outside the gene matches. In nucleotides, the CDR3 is TGTGCCAGCTCACAGGGACAGGACTCCTACAATGAGCAGTTCTTC. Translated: CASSQGQDSYNEQFF.

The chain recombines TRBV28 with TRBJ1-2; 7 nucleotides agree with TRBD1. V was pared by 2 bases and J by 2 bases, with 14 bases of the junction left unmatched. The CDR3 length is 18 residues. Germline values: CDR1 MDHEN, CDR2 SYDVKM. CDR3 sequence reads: CASSLPTGTDERNYGYTF. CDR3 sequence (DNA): TGTGCCAGCAGTTTACCCACCGGGACAGACGAGAGAAACTATGGCTACACCTTC.

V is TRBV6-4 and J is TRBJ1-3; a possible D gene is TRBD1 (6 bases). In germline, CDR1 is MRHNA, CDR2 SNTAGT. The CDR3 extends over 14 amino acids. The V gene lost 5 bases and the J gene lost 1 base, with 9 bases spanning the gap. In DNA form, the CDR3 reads TGTGCCAGCAGTTACAGGGCTTCTGGAAACACCATATATTTT. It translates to CASSYRASGNTIYF.

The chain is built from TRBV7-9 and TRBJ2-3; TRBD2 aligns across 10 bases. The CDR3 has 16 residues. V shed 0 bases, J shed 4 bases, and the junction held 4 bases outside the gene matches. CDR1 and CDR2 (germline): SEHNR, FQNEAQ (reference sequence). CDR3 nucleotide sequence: TGTGCCAGCAGCTTAGCCCTAGCGGGAGTGGCAGATACGCAGTATTTT. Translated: CASSLALAGVADTQYF.

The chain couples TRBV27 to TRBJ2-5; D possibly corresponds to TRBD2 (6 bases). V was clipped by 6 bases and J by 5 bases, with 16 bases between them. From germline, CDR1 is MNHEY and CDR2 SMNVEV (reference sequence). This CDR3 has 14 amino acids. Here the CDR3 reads CASSQGLSGETQYF. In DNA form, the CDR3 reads TGTGCCAGCAGCCAGGGACTGTCAGGGGAGACCCAGTACTTC.

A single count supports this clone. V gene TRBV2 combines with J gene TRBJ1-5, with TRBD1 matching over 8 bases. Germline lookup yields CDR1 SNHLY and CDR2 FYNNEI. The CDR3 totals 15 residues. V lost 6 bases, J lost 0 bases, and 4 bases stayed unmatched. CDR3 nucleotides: TGTGCCAGCAGCCCAGGGACAGGTAGCAATCAGCCCCAGCATTTT. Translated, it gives CASSPGTGSNQPQHF.